This T cell receptor beta chain was captured by sequencing in a study of a mutant IDH1 vaccine in newly diagnosed glioma. Across the whole study: Commencement of vaccination occurred 4-6 weeks following radiotherapy alone, or concurrently with temozolomide cycles. Mean patient age was around 40 years; 62.5% were male and around 38% female. Patients had received radiotherapy, temozolomide, or both previously, most receiving both.

On this clone: Its cognate antigen is unknown.

Indicated time point: week 11, during vaccination. Topical imiquimod accompanied each vaccine dose, which consisted of 300 ug of mutant IDH1 20-mer peptide. The protocol was immunoSEQ multiplex PCR, while the TCRdb copy is restricted to in-frame clones and leaves out a portion. The sample has around 130,000 clones; 80% are singletons. Germline-derived CDR1 and CDR2 are SQVTM and ANQGSEA. The CDR3 is 15 amino acids. Trimming shortened V by 4 bases and J by 0 bases, and 13 bases separated the two germline ends. Here the sequenced sample was PBMCs, taken from a glioma patient whose treatment included an IDH1 peptide vaccine. This clonotype was sampled from a man aged 40-50 years with glioma. This chain joins TRBV29-1 and TRBJ2-1; D gene unclear. The CDR3, as DNA: TGCAGCGTTGCCCTCAGTGGAAGCTCCTACAATGAGCAGTTCTTC. Translated: CSVALSGSSYNEQFF.